This T cell receptor beta chain derives from a study of OX40 agonist ivuxolimab in advanced cancers. Exclusion applied to patients with autoimmune disease history or systemic immunosuppression. Clones were sequenced by immunoSEQ multiplex PCR, and TCRdb holds only the in-frame ones, with some missing. Among about 26,000 clones, around nine tenths were seen once, and the ten largest hold approximately 19%. Points on this clone: What it binds is unknown.

Whole-study findings and limits: Both blood CD4+ and CD8+ T cells showed clonal growth by week 6 at 0.1 to 3.0 mg/kg. Low normalized clonal expansion also occurred in some nonresponding patients.

This specimen was CD4+ or CD8+ T cells sorted from blood, taken in a trial of the OX40 agonist ivuxolimab. The receptor was isolated from an adult with an advanced solid tumor such as melanoma, head and neck, liver or kidney cancer.

The CDR3 loop is CASSFSGGRDGYTF. CDR3 sequence (DNA): TGTGCCAGCAGCTTTTCCGGGGGACGGGATGGCTACACCTTC. This chain joins TRBV5-5 and TRBJ1-2; tentatively, D is TRBD1 (5 bases). CDR3 size: 14 residues. V lost 2 bases to trimming and J lost 6 bases, with 14 bases between them. Germline assignment: CDR1 SGHKS and CDR2 YYEKEE (reference sequence). Complete variable domain (other parts from reference TRBV5-5 and TRBJ1-2): DAGVTQSPTHLIKTRGQQVTLRCSPISGHKSVSWYQQVLGQGPQFIFQYYEKEERGRGNFPDRFSARQFPNYSSELNVNALLLGDSALYLCASSFSGGRDGYTFGSGTRLTVV.